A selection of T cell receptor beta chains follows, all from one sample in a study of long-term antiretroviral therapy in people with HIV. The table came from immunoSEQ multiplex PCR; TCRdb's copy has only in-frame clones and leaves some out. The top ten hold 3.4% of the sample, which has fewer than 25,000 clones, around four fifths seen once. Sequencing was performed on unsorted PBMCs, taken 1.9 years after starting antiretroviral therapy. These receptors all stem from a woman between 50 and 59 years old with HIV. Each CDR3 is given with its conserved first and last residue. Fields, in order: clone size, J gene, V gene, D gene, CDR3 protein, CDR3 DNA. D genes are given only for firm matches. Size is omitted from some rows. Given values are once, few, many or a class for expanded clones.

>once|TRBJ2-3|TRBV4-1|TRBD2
CASSHGSGVSTDTQYF
TGCGCCAGCAGCCACGGAAGCGGGGTCAGCACAGATACGCAGTATTTT
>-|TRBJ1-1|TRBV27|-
CASSLMVRTEAFF
TGTGCCAGCAGTTTAATGGTGAGGACTGAAGCTTTCTTT
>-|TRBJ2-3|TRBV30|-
CAWRGKVGGAADTQYF
TGTGCCTGGAGGGGGAAGGTAGGGGGGGCCGCAGATACGCAGTATTTT
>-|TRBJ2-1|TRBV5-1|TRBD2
CASSLRGEDYNEQFF
TGCGCCAGCAGCTTACGGGGGGAGGATTACAATGAGCAGTTCTTC
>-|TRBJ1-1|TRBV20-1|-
CSAPPAFF
TGCAGTGCACCACCAGCTTTCTTT
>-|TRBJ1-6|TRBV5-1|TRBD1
CASSSAQGADSPLHF
TGCGCCAGCAGCTCTGCACAGGGGGCTGATTCACCCCTCCACTTT
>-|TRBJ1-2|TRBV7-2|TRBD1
CASSLVRQGRFYGYTF
TGTGCCAGCAGCTTAGTTCGACAGGGTCGTTTCTATGGCTACACCTTC
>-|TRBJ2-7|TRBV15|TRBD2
CATSRPPSGASSYEQYF
TGTGCCACCAGCAGACCTCCTAGCGGGGCGAGCTCCTACGAGCAGTACTTC
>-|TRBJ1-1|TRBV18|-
CASSPTPGLGDTEAFF
TGTGCCAGCTCACCAACGCCAGGGCTGGGGGACACTGAAGCTTTCTTT
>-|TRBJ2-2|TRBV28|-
CATIPITNTGELFF
TGTGCCACCATTCCGATAACGAACACCGGGGAGCTGTTTTTT
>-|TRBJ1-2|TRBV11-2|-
CASSLRAGGYTF
TGTGCCAGCAGCTTAAGGGCTGGTGGCTACACCTTC